Each of the 2 T cell receptor beta chains below was sequenced from the same sample in a study of T-cell memory formation after mild COVID-19. TCRdb independently ran MiXCR on the 5' RACE reads; one entry per CDR3 protein. Here the sample spans under 350,000 distinct CDR3 sequences, roughly 16% being singletons. Sequencing was done on a sample of PBMCs or a T cell subset sorted from them (not recorded which). The receptors come from a man aged 18 to 30 who had mild COVID-19 (a few samples of this study predate the infection). Cell type and time point are not known.

The sample holds a few counts of this clonotype. The CDR3 DNA is TGCAGTGCTGGAGGGGGGGGGTCGCAGTATTTT. Protein product: CSAGGGGSQYF. The rearrangement links TRBV20-1 to TRBJ2-3; a possible D gene is TRBD2 (7 bases). V was shortened by 5 bases and J by 10 bases, with 13 bases between the two germline ends. Germline V lookup: CDR1 DFQATT, CDR2 SNEGSKA (reference sequence). The CDR3 length is 11 residues.

This clonotype was counted only a few times. The gene calls are TRBV20-1 and TRBJ2-5; the D is unclear. Per the germline V gene, CDR1 is DFQATT and CDR2 is SNEGSKA (reference sequence). This CDR3 region has 14 residues. V gave up 1 base and J gave up 4 bases, with 13 bases separating them. This CDR3 reads CSARAWLSGETQYF. DNA of the CDR3: TGCAGTGCTAGAGCGTGGCTCTCGGGAGAGACCCAGTACTTC.